Listed here are 9 T cell receptor beta chains from one sample, sequenced in a study of post-analysis software for immune sequencing data. Study outcomes and limitations: There were roughly 5 TRBV segments more frequent in patients than controls, and TRBV5-6, TRBV5-1 and TRBV20-1 were among them.

Unique molecular identifiers had been added to the TCR beta cDNA libraries. TCRdb ran MiXCR on the PCR reads and lists one entry per CDR3 protein. The sample records 650,000 to 900,000 distinct CDR3 sequences, 46% being singletons. Their antigens are not known. The sample taken for sequencing was blood. These receptors were taken from a girl aged 10-17 years with multiple sclerosis.

As for this clonotype: A much larger clonotype is one base distant, so this may be a read error. The CDR3 here is CGSGTTPYNEQFF. The CDR3 nucleotides are TGCGGTTCCGGGACTACACCCTACAATGAGCAGTTCTTC. The rearrangement joins TRBV20-1 to TRBJ2-1; 7 bases fit TRBD2. There are 13 residues in the CDR3. The V gene's germline CDR1 is DFQATT and CDR2 SNEGSKA (reference sequence).

This sequence joins TRBV20-1 and TRBJ2-7; D not resolved. Germline CDR1 and CDR2: DFQATT and SNEGSKA (reference sequence). V was shortened by 5 bases and J by 0 bases, with 8 bases between the two germline ends. The CDR3 length is 12 residues. CDR3 in amino acids: CSAAPSSYEQYF. The CDR3 nucleotides read TGCAGTGCTGCCCCCTCCTCCTACGAGCAGTACTTC.

V usage is TRBV10-1 and J usage is TRBJ2-3; 8 positions agree with TRBD1. Germline trimming cut 3 bases from V and 0 bases from J; bases unmatched to any gene: 2. Germline-derived CDR1 and CDR2 are WNHNN and SYGVQD (reference sequence). The CDR3 spans 15 residues. The CDR3 loop reads CASSDQGASTDTQYF. DNA of the CDR3: TGCGCCAGCAGTGATCAGGGGGCGAGCACAGATACGCAGTATTTT.

This clonotype has just a few counts. This chain connects TRBV20-1 to TRBJ2-5; D may match TRBD1 or TRBD2 (7 bases each). V dropped 6 bases and J dropped 2 bases, with 19 bases sitting between them. Germline V gene data show CDR1 as DFQATT and CDR2 as SNEGSKA (reference sequence). The CDR3 is 15 amino acids. The CDR3 spells CSATGAGGGQETQYF. The CDR3, as DNA: TGCAGTGCCACTGGGGCAGGGGGGGGACAAGAGACCCAGTACTTC.

This clonotype was counted a few times. This rearrangement joins TRBV6-1 to TRBJ1-1, with D unresolved. Germline-derived CDR1 and CDR2 are MNHNS and SASEGT. V lost 10 bases and J 2 bases, leaving 14 bases between the germline ends. The CDR3 runs 13 residues. The CDR3 region has the DNA TGTGCCACCACGGGGTACCTAAACACTGAAGCTTTCTTT. It translates to CATTGYLNTEAFF.

This clonotype occurred many times. The chain carries TRBV6-2 or TRBV6-3 and TRBJ1-5; 8 bases align to TRBD1. Trimming at V came to 4 bases and at J to 6 bases, leaving 5 bases not matched to a gene. The germline gives CDR1 MNHEY, CDR2 SVGEGT. CDR3 length equals 14 residues. CDR3 region: CASSLQGDVQPQHF. In DNA form, the CDR3 reads TGTGCCAGCAGTTTACAGGGGGATGTTCAGCCCCAGCATTTT.

This clonotype appeared once. The genes are TRBV6-6 and TRBJ1-1; D not certain. The CDR3 totals 15 residues. V lost 2 bases and J 5 bases, leaving 15 bases between the germline ends. CDR1 is MNHNY, CDR2 SVGAGI, per germline (reference sequence). CDR3 DNA sequence: TGTGCCAGCAGTTACAGGACCCAATTGGGGACTGAAGCTTTCTTT. This encodes CASSYRTQLGTEAFF.

This clonotype was picked up one time. The chain links TRBV15 to TRBJ2-1, with 7 bases fitting TRBD2. The CDR3 has 12 residues. With 2 bases clipped from V and 8 bases from J, the junction kept 0 bases outside the gene matches. The germline V gene encodes CDR1 LNHNV and CDR2 YYDKDF (reference sequence). CDR3 bases: TGTGCCACCAGCAGACTAGCGGATGAGCAGTTCTTC. Protein sequence: CATSRLADEQFF.

The J gene is TRBJ2-1, the V gene TRBV10-3, with 7 bases aligning to TRBD1. The V and J ends lost 6 bases and 3 bases, in that order; junction bases with no gene match: 17. CDR3 size: 18 residues. Germline lookup yields CDR1 ENHRY and CDR2 SYGVKD. The CDR3 bases are TGTGCCATCAGCCAAGGGGGACAACACAGGGGTGGCTACAATGAGCAGTTCTTC. Translation: CAISQGGQHRGGYNEQFF.